Below are 13 T cell receptor beta chains sequenced from a single sample in a study of blood T cell repertoires in COVID-19. Produced via immunoSEQ multiplex PCR; TCRdb's table is partial and in-frame only. Of roughly 400,000 clones listed, roughly 89% were seen once; the top ten hold about a tenth. What was sequenced was PBMCs or T cells enriched from blood (not recorded which). These receptor sequences come from a woman in her forties or fifties who had recovered from COVID-19.

The chain has TRBV5-1 and TRBJ1-5; D remains unclear. The CDR3 contains 15 residues. Per the germline V gene, CDR1 is SGHRS and CDR2 is YFSETQ. The V and J ends lost 4 bases and 1 base respectively, with 12 bases between them. The CDR3 DNA reads TGCGCCAGCAGCCCCAGAGCGGGGAGCAATCAGCCCCAGCATTTT. Residues: CASSPRAGSNQPQHF.

The chain links TRBV29-1 to TRBJ1-2, with a possible D match to TRBD1 (5 bases). The V end was cut by 2 bases, the J end by 0 bases, with 10 bases between. Germline CDR1 reads SQVTM; CDR2 reads ANQGSEA. The CDR3 has 14 residues. The CDR3 is CSVESRTTNYGYTF. DNA of the CDR3: TGCAGCGTTGAAAGTCGGACAACTAACTATGGCTACACCTTC.

This chain joins TRBV21-1 and TRBJ1-6; the table gives TRBD1 as D, unverified against the DNA. TRBV21-1 is a documented pseudogene. This CDR3 contains 16 residues. The CDR3: CASSTRQTELNSPLHF. DNA of the CDR3: TGTGCCAGCAGCACGCGCCAGACAGAACTTAATTCACCCCTCCACTTT.

J is TRBJ1-2 and V is TRBV7-2; unclear D gene. The germline CDR1 and CDR2 sequences are SGHTA and FQGNSA. Trimming cost V 1 base and J 0 bases, with 9 bases left between them. CDR3 length: 15 residues. CDR3 bases: TGTGCCAGCAGCTTAGAATCCTCTACTAACTATGGCTACACCTTC. Protein product: CASSLESSTNYGYTF.

This clone was counted once. The CDR3: CASSAGQAVSQHF. The CDR3 DNA follows: TGTGCCAGCAGCGCGGGGCAGGCCGTATCCCAGCATTTT. The chain employs TRBV3-1 (or the pseudogene TRBV3-2) and TRBJ1-5, with D perhaps TRBD1 (5 bases). Germline V gene data show CDR1 as LGHDT and CDR2 as YNNKEL (reference sequence). CDR3 length: 13 amino acids. V lost 5 bases and J 11 bases, leaving 16 bases between the germline ends.

The chain uses TRBV18 and TRBJ1-1; TRBD1 matches 8 bases. The CDR3 is 15 amino acids. Germline loops: CDR1 KGHSH, CDR2 LQKENI. Trimming took 5 bases from V and 2 from J; bases not matched to a gene: 7. CDR3 coding DNA: TGTGCCAGCTCAGCTCAGGGGGCGGTAAACACTGAAGCTTTCTTT. Protein product: CASSAQGAVNTEAFF. The variable domain in full, with the rest retrieved from reference TRBV18 and TRBJ1-1, is NAGVMQNPRHLVRRRGQEARLRCSPMKGHSHVYWYRQLPEEGLKFMVYLQKENIIDESGMPKERFSAEFPKEGPSILRIQQVVRGDSAAYFCASSAQGAVNTEAFFGQGTRLTVV.

V and J are TRBV29-1 and TRBJ2-3; 7 bases are shared with TRBD2. In germline, CDR1 is SQVTM, CDR2 ANQGSEA. V was pared by 5 bases and J by 5 bases, with 4 bases of the junction left unmatched. The CDR3 extends over 12 amino acids. DNA for the CDR3: TGCAGCGTTCTCGCTAGCGGAGATACGCAGTATTTT. Protein sequence: CSVLASGDTQYF.

This clone appeared a single time. V gene TRBV3-1 (or the pseudogene TRBV3-2) combines with J gene TRBJ1-6; 8 bases line up with TRBD1. The CDR3 consists of 15 residues. The junction had 10 bases not matched to a gene; V was cut back by 7 bases and J by 8 bases. The germline gives CDR1 LGHDT, CDR2 YNNKEL (reference sequence). The CDR3 DNA is TGTGCCAGCAATTTACAGGGGGTTCGGCATTCACCCCTCCACTTT. It is translated as CASNLQGVRHSPLHF.

This rearrangement joins TRBV6-1 to TRBJ1-5, with 8 positions matching TRBD1. Looked up from germline, CDR1 is MNHNS and CDR2 is SASEGT. V shed 2 bases and J 6 bases; nucleotides not matched to a gene: 6. There are 15 residues in the CDR3. CDR3 amino acids: CASSESGTGRQPQHF. The CDR3 DNA sequence: TGTGCCAGCAGTGAATCGGGGACAGGCCGTCAGCCCCAGCATTTT.

The chain combines TRBV30 with TRBJ2-7; D is uncertain. The germline V gene has CDR1 GTSNPN and CDR2 SVGIG (reference sequence). With 1 base removed from V and 3 bases from J, the gap between germline ends came to 7 bases. The CDR3 runs to 12 residues. CDR3: CAWSGADYEQYF. The CDR3 DNA reads as TGTGCCTGGAGTGGGGCTGACTACGAGCAGTACTTC.

V gene TRBV15 combines with J gene TRBJ2-5, with TRBD1 identical over 8 bases. CDR3 length: 17 residues. The germline V gene has CDR1 LNHNV and CDR2 YYDKDF (reference sequence). Trimming cost V 3 bases and J 5 bases; bases outside gene matches: 14. CDR3 bases: TGTGCCACCAGCAGCCGTAGACAGGGGATTTTGTGGGAGACCCAGTACTTC. It specifies CATSSRRQGILWETQYF.

The table lists this clone with a count of one. The chain uses TRBV18 and TRBJ2-3; D possibly corresponds to TRBD1 (5 bases). The CDR3 runs 17 residues. Trimming removed 4 bases at V and 1 base at J, with 18 bases between. Germline loops: CDR1 KGHSH, CDR2 LQKENI. CDR3 loop: CASSLLTSGSGTDTQYF. The CDR3 DNA sequence: TGTGCCAGCTCACTTTTAACTTCAGGGTCAGGCACAGATACGCAGTATTTT.

The chain links TRBV6-1 to TRBJ1-2; D is uncertain. Trimming removed 2 bases from V and 5 bases from J, with 18 bases in between. Germline-derived CDR1 and CDR2 are MNHNS and SASEGT. This CDR3 is 16 amino acids long. CDR3 bases: TGTGCCAGCAGTGAATTTGAGAACAGAAATGCATATGGCTACACCTTC. Amino acids: CASSEFENRNAYGYTF.